The TCR beta chain described here comes from a study of blood T cell repertoires in COVID-19. Trimming took 4 bases from V and 5 from J; bases not matched to a gene: 9. CDR1 SGDLS and CDR2 YYNGEE come from the germline V gene. The CDR3 is made up of 15 amino acids. The protocol was immunoSEQ multiplex PCR, while the TCRdb copy is restricted to in-frame clones and leaves out a portion. The sample carries about 100,000 clones, 90% to 95% recorded once. This clonotype originated in a man aged 60 to 69 with acute or convalescent COVID-19. The chain joins TRBV9 to TRBJ2-7; TRBD1 matches at 10 bases. Material: peripheral blood. As DNA, the CDR3 is TGTGCCAGCAGCCCTCAAGACAGGGGGCGAGACGAGCAGTACTTC. Translated: CASSPQDRGRDEQYF.